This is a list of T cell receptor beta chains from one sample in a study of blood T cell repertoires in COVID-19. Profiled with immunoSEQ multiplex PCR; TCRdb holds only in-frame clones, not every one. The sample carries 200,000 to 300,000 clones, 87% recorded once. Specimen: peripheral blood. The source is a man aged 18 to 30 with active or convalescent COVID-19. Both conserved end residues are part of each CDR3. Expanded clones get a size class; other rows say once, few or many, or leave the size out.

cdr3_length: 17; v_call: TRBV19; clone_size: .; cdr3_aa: CASSRGDGTATFYGYTF
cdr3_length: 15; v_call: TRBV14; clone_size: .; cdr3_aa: CASSPLDRRNTEAFF
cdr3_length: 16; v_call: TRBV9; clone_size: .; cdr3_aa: CASSVEGTSGTGELFF
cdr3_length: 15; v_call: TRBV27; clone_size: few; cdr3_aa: CASSLSGQLNTEAFF
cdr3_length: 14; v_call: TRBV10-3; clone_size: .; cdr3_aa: CAISEMDRGTEAFF
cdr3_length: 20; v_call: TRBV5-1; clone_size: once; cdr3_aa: CASSIPATSGGSSSYNEQFF
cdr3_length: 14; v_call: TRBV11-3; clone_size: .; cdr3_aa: CASSSSRGDYGYTF
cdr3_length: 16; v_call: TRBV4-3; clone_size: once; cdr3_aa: CASSQGGLARGETQYF
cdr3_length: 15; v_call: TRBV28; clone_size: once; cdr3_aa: CASRYRGRDNSPLHF
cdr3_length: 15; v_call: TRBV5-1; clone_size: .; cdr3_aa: CASSSGLARVETQYF
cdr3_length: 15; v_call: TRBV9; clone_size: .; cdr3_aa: CASSVAAVSSYEQYF
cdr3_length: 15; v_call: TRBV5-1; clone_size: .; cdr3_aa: CASSLSTGGEAEAFF
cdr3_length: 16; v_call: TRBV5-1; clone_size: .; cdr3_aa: CASSLGFGTQTYEQYF
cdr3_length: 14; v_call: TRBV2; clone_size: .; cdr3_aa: CASSDGPGGYGYTF
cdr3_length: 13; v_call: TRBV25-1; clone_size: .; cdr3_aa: CASSVPGRNEQFF
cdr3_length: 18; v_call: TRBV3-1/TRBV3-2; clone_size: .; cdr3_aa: CASSQEGGLAGKTYEQYF
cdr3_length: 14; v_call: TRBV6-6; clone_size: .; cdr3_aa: CACGDVLAKNIQYF
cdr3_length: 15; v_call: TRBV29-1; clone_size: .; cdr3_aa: CSHGRTGLINQPQHF
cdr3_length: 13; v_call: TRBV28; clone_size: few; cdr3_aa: CASFGTGNTEAFF
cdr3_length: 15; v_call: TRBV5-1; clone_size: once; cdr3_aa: CASSLDAGTNQPQHF
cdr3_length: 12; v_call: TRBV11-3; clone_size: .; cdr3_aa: CASSQTPLEQYF
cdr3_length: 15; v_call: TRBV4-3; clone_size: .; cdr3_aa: CASSQESWSNTEAFF
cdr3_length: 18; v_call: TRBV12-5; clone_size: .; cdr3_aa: CASGLGDKDEFLVNEQFF
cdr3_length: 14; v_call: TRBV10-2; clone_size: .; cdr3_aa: CASSRGGPSEEQYF
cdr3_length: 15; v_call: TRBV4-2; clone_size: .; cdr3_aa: CASSQRGSYQETQYF
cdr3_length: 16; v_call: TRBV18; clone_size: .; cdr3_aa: CASSHRGQGGNSPLHF
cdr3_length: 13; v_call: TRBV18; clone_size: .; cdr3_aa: CASSRLDTDTQYF
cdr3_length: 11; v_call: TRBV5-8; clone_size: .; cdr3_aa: CASSSRTEAFF
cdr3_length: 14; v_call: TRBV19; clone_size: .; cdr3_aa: CASSPTGGGTEAFF
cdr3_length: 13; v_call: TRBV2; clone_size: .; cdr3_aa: CASTRGFNQPQHF
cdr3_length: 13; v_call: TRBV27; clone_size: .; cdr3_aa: CASPLAPTGELFF
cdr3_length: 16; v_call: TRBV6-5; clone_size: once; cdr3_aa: CASSYSIERRDTEAFF
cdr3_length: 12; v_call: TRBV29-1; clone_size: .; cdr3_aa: CSVDEGQRGYTF
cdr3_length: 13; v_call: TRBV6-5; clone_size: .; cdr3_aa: CASRLLAGSEQYF
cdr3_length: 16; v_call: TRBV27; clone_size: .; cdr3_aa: CASRPLTGGAFGEQYF
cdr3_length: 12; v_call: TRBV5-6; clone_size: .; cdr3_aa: CASEGVSYGYTF
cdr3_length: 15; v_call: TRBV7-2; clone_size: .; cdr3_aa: CASSWDRGNSQPQHF
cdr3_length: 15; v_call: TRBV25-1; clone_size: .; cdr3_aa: CASSEWAGDHYGYTF
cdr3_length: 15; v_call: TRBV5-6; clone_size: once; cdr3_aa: CASSRDLRGSSPLHF
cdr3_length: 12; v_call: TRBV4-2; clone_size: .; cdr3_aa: CASSPETDTQYF
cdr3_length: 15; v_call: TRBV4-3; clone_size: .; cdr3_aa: CASSPSVGAGYEQYF
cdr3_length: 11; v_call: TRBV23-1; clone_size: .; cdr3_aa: CASRRCGLSYF
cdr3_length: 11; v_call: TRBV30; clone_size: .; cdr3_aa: CAWSRQGVAFF
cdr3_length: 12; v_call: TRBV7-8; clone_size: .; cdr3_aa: CASSLRQDGYTF
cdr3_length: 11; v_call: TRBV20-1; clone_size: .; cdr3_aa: CSAGGWIEQFF
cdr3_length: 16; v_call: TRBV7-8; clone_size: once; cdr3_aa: CASSLTRQQISYGYTF
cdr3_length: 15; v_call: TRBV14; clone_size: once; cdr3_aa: CASSPTGFTYNEQFF